This entry lists 23 T cell receptor beta chains sequenced from one sample in a study of early T cells in non-severe SARS-CoV-2 infection. TCRdb independently ran MiXCR on the 5' RACE reads; one entry per CDR3 protein. The sample consists of tens of thousands of distinct CDR3 sequences, 9.5% to 15% of them appearing once. Sample: whole blood, taken at baseline. Every receptor here comes from an adult who was a healthcare worker with PCR-confirmed SARS-CoV-2 infection or an uninfected control (not recorded which).

This chain joins TRBV7-2 and TRBJ1-6; D gene unclear. The CDR3 consists of 14 residues. Trimming stripped 0 bases from V and 5 bases from J, with 5 bases between. Germline lookup yields CDR1 SGHTA and CDR2 FQGNSA. The CDR3 DNA reads as TGTGCCAGCAGCTTAGCAGGGAATAATTCACCCCTCCACTTT. As protein: CASSLAGNNSPLHF.

The chain links TRBV6-4 to TRBJ2-3; D perhaps matches TRBD2 (6 bases). Germline CDR1 reads MRHNA; CDR2 reads SNTAGT. With 7 bases removed from V and 3 bases from J, the gap between germline ends came to 20 bases. The CDR3 totals 16 residues. DNA for the CDR3: TGTGCCAGCACCAAGGAATCAGGAGGGAAGACAGATACGCAGTATTTT. Its translation is CASTKESGGKTDTQYF.

The CDR3: CASSPWENIQYF. In DNA form, the CDR3 reads TGTGCCAGCAGTCCATGGGAAAACATTCAGTACTTC. The V and J genes are TRBV6-2 or TRBV6-3 and TRBJ2-4, with D hard to call. The V end was cut by 5 bases, the J end by 5 bases, with 7 bases between. Germline CDR1 MNHEY, CDR2 SVGEGT. This CDR3 has 12 residues.

This clonotype occurred many times. The chain employs TRBV29-1 and TRBJ2-1, with 7 bases aligning to TRBD2. The V gene end was trimmed by 4 bases and the J gene end by 5 bases; junction bases not matched to a gene: 5. The CDR3 length is 13 residues. CDR1 SQVTM and CDR2 ANQGSEA come from the germline V gene. The CDR3 DNA reads as TGCAGCGTTGGGGGGGGGATCCACAATGAGCAGTTCTTC. It codes for CSVGGGIHNEQFF.

This clonotype was counted at least ten times. This chain uses TRBV27 with TRBJ2-7; TRBD1 might be the D (6 bases). CDR1 and CDR2 from the germline V gene are MNHEY and SMNVEV (reference sequence). This CDR3 comprises 13 residues. Trimming removed 3 bases from V and 3 bases from J, with 9 bases in between. CDR3 in amino acids: CASSFGQFYEQYF. In DNA form, the CDR3 reads TGTGCCAGCAGTTTCGGACAGTTCTACGAGCAGTACTTC.

The sample holds a few counts of this clonotype. The chain recombines TRBV5-5 with TRBJ2-3; D not resolved. CDR1 and CDR2 from the germline V gene are SGHKS and YYEKEE (reference sequence). V was shortened by 5 bases and J by 1 base, with 8 bases between the two germline ends. The CDR3 covers 13 residues. The CDR3 loop is CASRSVGTDTQYF. CDR3 in DNA: TGTGCCAGCAGGTCGGTAGGCACAGATACGCAGTATTTT.

Comment on this clonotype: Compared with germline, one end of the junction differs, possibly owing to a read error. This chain joins TRBV12-3 or TRBV12-4 and TRBJ2-2, with D unresolved. The CDR3 spans 15 residues. The CDR3: CASCLLLINTGELFF. The CDR3 region has the DNA TGTGCCAGCTGTTTGCTTCTTATCAACACCGGGGAGCTGTTTTTT.

This clonotype was detected only a few times. This rearrangement joins TRBV21-1 to TRBJ2-4; the table calls TRBD2, which could not be checked here. TRBV21-1 represents a pseudogene. This CDR3 contains 17 residues. Here the CDR3 reads CASSKRLGTSGGNIQYF. As DNA, the CDR3 is TGTGCCAGCAGCAAAAGACTAGGGACTAGCGGGGGAAACATTCAGTACTTC.

This clonotype was detected many times. Sequence at one end of the junction differs from germline and may be a read error. This sequence joins TRBV12-5 and TRBJ1-6, with a tentative D call TRBD1 (5 bases). The CDR3 covers 14 residues. CDR1 and CDR2 (germline): LGHNT, FRNRAP. CDR3 bases: TGTGCTAGTGGTCCTACAGGTGCGGATTCACCCCTCCATTTT. Encoded protein: CASGPTGADSPLHF.

This clonotype showed up just a few times. V is TRBV11-2 and J is TRBJ2-6; tentative D call: TRBD2 (6 bases). There are 19 residues in the CDR3. The V end lost 1 base, the J end lost 0 bases, and 16 bases lay between the germline ends. Germline assignment: CDR1 SGHAT and CDR2 FQNNGV. For the CDR3, the DNA is TGTGCCAGCAGCTTAGTGGGTTACAGGACTAACTCTGGGGCCAACGTCCTGACTTTC. Its translation is CASSLVGYRTNSGANVLTF. The variable domain in full, completed from reference TRBV11-2 and TRBJ2-6, reads EAGVAQSPRYKIIEKRQSVAFWCNPISGHATLYWYQQILGQGPKLLIQFQNNGVVDDSQLPKDRFSAERLKGVDSTLKIQPAKLEDSAVYLCASSLVGYRTNSGANVLTFGAGSRLTVL.

The sample holds a few counts of this clonotype. The rearrangement joins TRBV30 to TRBJ2-1; 9 bases line up with TRBD1. V shed 5 bases, J shed 2 bases, and the junction held 4 bases outside the gene matches. In germline, CDR1 is GTSNPN, CDR2 SVGIG (reference sequence). CDR3 length equals 14 residues. CDR3 DNA sequence: TGTGCCTGGTGGGACAGGGTTGCCTACAATGAGCAGTTCTTC. Protein sequence: CAWWDRVAYNEQFF.

The chain has TRBV20-1 and TRBJ1-3, with a possible D match to TRBD1 (6 bases). Germline CDR1 and CDR2: DFQATT and SNEGSKA (reference sequence). Trimming shortened V by 6 bases and J by 0 bases, and 12 bases separated the two germline ends. The CDR3 is 14 residues long. This CDR3 reads CSASRDNSGNTIYF. CDR3 sequence (DNA): TGCAGTGCGTCCCGGGACAACTCTGGAAACACCATATATTTT.

This clonotype was observed a few times. V and J are TRBV9 and TRBJ2-7; TRBD2 aligns across 9 bases. CDR1 is SGDLS, CDR2 YYNGEE, per germline. The CDR3 is made up of 15 amino acids. Germline trimming cut 0 bases from V and 5 bases from J; bases unmatched to any gene: 6. Here the CDR3 DNA reads TGTGCCAGCAGCGTAGGCTCTAGCGGGGTACACGAGCAGTACTTC. It encodes CASSVGSSGVHEQYF.

In its sample, this clonotype was seen many times. V is TRBV6-2 or TRBV6-3 and J is TRBJ2-7, with D hard to call. V shed 7 bases and J shed 11 bases, with 24 bases lying between them. In germline, CDR1 is MNHEY, CDR2 SVGEGT. The CDR3 loop spans 14 amino acids. CDR3: CASTDGFQLPAEYF. CDR3 bases: TGTGCCAGCACCGACGGGTTTCAGCTCCCGGCGGAGTACTTC.

The rearrangement joins TRBV7-8 to TRBJ2-3; possibly TRBD1 or TRBD2 for D (5 bases each). This CDR3 region has 15 residues. Trimming removed 2 bases at V and 6 bases at J, with 15 bases between. Germline V gene lookup returns CDR1 SGHVS and CDR2 FQNEAQ. CDR3 sequence: CASSLKRAEGDTQYF. The CDR3 nucleotides read TGTGCCAGCAGCTTAAAGAGAGCTGAGGGGGATACGCAGTATTTT.

This clonotype was counted only a few times. The genes are TRBV18 and TRBJ1-4, with D tentatively TRBD1 (5 bases). Per the germline V gene, CDR1 is KGHSH and CDR2 is LQKENI. The CDR3 has 13 residues. The V end was cut by 5 bases, the J end by 7 bases, with 11 bases between. Here the CDR3 reads CASSKDGGEKLFF. CDR3 DNA: TGTGCCAGCTCAAAAGACGGGGGTGAAAAACTGTTTTTT. Filled out from reference TRBV18 and TRBJ1-4, the complete variable domain reads NAGVMQNPRHLVRRRGQEARLRCSPMKGHSHVYWYRQLPEEGLKFMVYLQKENIIDESGMPKERFSAEFPKEGPSILRIQQVVRGDSAAYFCASSKDGGEKLFFGSGTQLSVL.

The chain has TRBV5-1 and TRBJ1-1, with D possibly being TRBD1 (5 bases). This CDR3 spans 17 amino acids. Per germline, CDR1 SGHRS and CDR2 YFSETQ. The V and J ends lost 4 bases and 0 bases respectively, with 19 bases between them. DNA for the CDR3: TGCGCCAGCAGCCCCAGGGTTCCGCCAGGGCTGAACACTGAAGCTTTCTTT. Its protein product is CASSPRVPPGLNTEAFF.

This clonotype was seen many times. The chain combines TRBV3-1 with TRBJ2-1; the match to TRBD2 covers 13 bases. Germline V CDR1 and CDR2: LGHDT, YNNKEL (reference sequence). Losses at the gene ends were 3 bases for V and 7 bases for J; bases not matched to a gene: 3. The CDR3 consists of 15 residues. The CDR3 sequence: CASSHELAGGNEQFF. The CDR3 DNA reads as TGTGCCAGCAGCCATGAACTAGCGGGAGGGAATGAGCAGTTCTTC.

Turning to this clonotype: The junction shows a germline mismatch at one end, possibly a read error. V usage is TRBV6-5 and J usage is TRBJ2-6; unclear D gene. The CDR3 totals 15 residues. CDR1 is MNHEY and CDR2 is SVGAGI in the germline V gene. The CDR3, as DNA: TGTGTCAGCAGCCAAGAATACTCTGGGGCCAACGTCCTGACTTTC. Translation: CVSSQEYSGANVLTF.

The chain joins TRBV28 to TRBJ2-3; 13 nucleotides align to TRBD2. CDR1 is MDHEN, CDR2 SYDVKM, per germline. After removal of 4 bases from V and 4 bases from J, the junction contained 11 bases not matched to a gene. This CDR3 has 18 residues. The CDR3 spells CASSSTNGLAGVPDTQYF. In DNA, the CDR3 is TGTGCCAGCAGTTCCACGAACGGACTAGCGGGGGTACCAGATACGCAGTATTTT. The variable domain in full, with the rest retrieved from reference TRBV28 and TRBJ2-3, is DVKVTQSSRYLVKRTGEKVFLECVQDMDHENMFWYRQDPGLGLRLIYFSYDVKMKEKGDIPEGYSVSREKKERFSLILESASTNQTSMYLCASSSTNGLAGVPDTQYFGPGTRLTVL.

This clonotype showed up just a few times. The chain combines TRBV5-5 with TRBJ2-7; no clear D. The germline V gene has CDR1 SGHKS and CDR2 YYEKEE (reference sequence). This CDR3 is built from 13 residues. V lost 4 bases and J lost 2, with 10 bases in between. The CDR3 DNA sequence: TGTGCCAGCAGCCGGACCGCTGCCTACGAGCAGTACTTC. Translated: CASSRTAAYEQYF.

This clonotype was counted a few times. This sequence joins TRBV19 and TRBJ2-7; D is possibly TRBD1 (6 bases). Germline CDR1 reads LNHDA; CDR2 reads SQIVND (reference sequence). The CDR3 has 15 amino acids. Trimming left V 5 bases short and J 5 bases short, with 19 bases between. The CDR3 DNA reads TGTGCCAGTAGTGGTCAACAGGGCCCTACCAACGAGCAGTACTTC. Encoded protein: CASSGQQGPTNEQYF.

The chain links TRBV20-1 to TRBJ1-3, with D uncertain. Trimming cost V 4 bases and J 0 bases, with 10 bases left between them. In germline, CDR1 is DFQATT, CDR2 SNEGSKA (reference sequence). This CDR3 region has 14 residues. Here the CDR3 DNA reads TGCAGTGCTAATTGGGCCAGCTCTGGAAACACCATATATTTT. Translating gives CSANWASSGNTIYF.